These 30 T cell receptor beta chains share one sample of origin, sequenced in a study of T-cell memory formation after mild COVID-19. TCRdb re-called the 5' RACE reads through MiXCR, storing one row per CDR3 protein. The sample contains 250,000 to 300,000 distinct CDR3 sequences, about 16% of which appear only once. The sequencing sample was made of PBMCs or a T cell subset sorted from them (not recorded which). The receptors shown here come from a man between 18 and 35 years old who had mild COVID-19 (a few samples of this study predate the infection). Cell type and time point are not known.

CDR3 bases: TGTGCCAGCAGCTTCGAACTAGCGGGGGGGCTCGCAGATACGCAGTATTTT. Its protein is CASSFELAGGLADTQYF. The V and J genes are TRBV7-3 and TRBJ2-3; 13 positions match TRBD2. Losses at the gene ends were 3 bases for V and 4 bases for J; bases not matched to a gene: 7. Germline V gives CDR1 SGHTA, CDR2 FQGTGA. The length of the CDR3 is 17 residues. Filled out from reference TRBV7-3 and TRBJ2-3, the complete variable domain reads GAGVSQTPSNKVTEKGKYVELRCDPISGHTALYWYRQSLGQGPEFLIYFQGTGAADDSGLPNDRFFAVRPEGSVSTLKIQRTERGDSAVYLCASSFELAGGLADTQYFGPGTRLTVL.

Ten or more counts support this clonotype. The chain combines TRBV20-1 with TRBJ2-7, with 7 positions matching TRBD2. CDR1 and CDR2 from the germline V gene are DFQATT and SNEGSKA (reference sequence). Losses at the gene ends were 1 base for V and 0 bases for J; bases not matched to a gene: 6. This CDR3 has 15 residues. The CDR3 here is CSARGAGAYSYEQYV. As DNA, the CDR3 is TGCAGTGCTAGAGGGGCGGGAGCCTACTCCTACGAGCAGTACGTC.

This chain links TRBV7-9 with TRBJ1-3, with D perhaps TRBD1 (6 bases). The V and J ends lost 3 bases and 2 bases respectively, with 11 bases between them. Germline-derived CDR1 and CDR2 are SEHNR and FQNEAQ (reference sequence). This CDR3 comprises 15 residues. The CDR3, as DNA: TGTGCCAGCAGCTTGAAGGGGGGAGCTGGAAACACCATATATTTT. Residues: CASSLKGGAGNTIYF.

The genes are TRBV28 and TRBJ1-2; no firm D call. Trimming stripped 5 bases from V and 0 bases from J, with 7 bases between. The CDR3 loop spans 13 amino acids. The germline gives CDR1 MDHEN, CDR2 SYDVKM. CDR3 residues: CASSMGANYGYTF. Here the CDR3 DNA reads TGTGCCAGCAGTATGGGAGCTAACTATGGCTACACCTTC.

This clonotype has ten or more counts. The chain joins TRBV20-1 to TRBJ1-6, with D uncertain. V was trimmed by 3 bases and J by 1 base, leaving 13 bases between them. There are 16 residues in the CDR3. CDR1 and CDR2 (germline): DFQATT, SNEGSKA (reference sequence). Here the CDR3 DNA reads TGCAGTGCTAGGACTCGGAAGGTGTCCTATAATTCACCCCTCCACTTT. It specifies CSARTRKVSYNSPLHF.

This rearrangement joins TRBV5-1 to TRBJ1-2, with a possible D match to TRBD1 (6 bases). The V end lost 4 bases, the J end lost 4 bases, and 17 bases lay between the germline ends. The CDR3 consists of 15 residues. In germline, CDR1 is SGHRS, CDR2 YFSETQ. Here the CDR3 reads CASSRDGQTLYGYTF. The CDR3 DNA reads as TGCGCCAGCAGCCGGGACGGACAGACTCTCTATGGCTACACCTTC.

The CDR3 coding sequence is TGTGCCAGCAGCGTACGGACAGGGGAAGCGGAGACCCAGTACTTC. Translation: CASSVRTGEAETQYF. This sequence joins TRBV9 and TRBJ2-5, with 9 bases lining up with TRBD1. V lost 1 base, J lost 5 bases, and 6 bases stayed unmatched. Germline CDR1 and CDR2: SGDLS and YYNGEE. This CDR3 comprises 15 residues.

The gene calls are TRBV12-3 or TRBV12-4 and TRBJ2-2; 8 bases agree with TRBD1. The J segment lost 6 bases and the V segment lost 1 base, leaving 4 bases of the junction unmatched. This CDR3 is built from 15 residues. The CDR3 protein is CASSLVGTGAGELFF. The CDR3 nucleotides are TGTGCCAGCAGTTTAGTTGGGACAGGAGCCGGGGAGCTGTTTTTT.

This clonotype was counted between two and nine times. The rearrangement links TRBV7-7 to TRBJ2-7; 10 bases are a match to TRBD1. The CDR3 consists of 15 residues. V lost 5 bases and J lost 3; bases outside the gene matches: 7. Germline V gene sequence: CDR1 SSHAT, CDR2 FNYEAQ (reference sequence). The CDR3 sequence is CASSRGQGQVYEQYF. DNA of the CDR3: TGTGCCAGCAGCCGGGGACAGGGGCAGGTCTACGAGCAGTACTTC.

This clonotype was observed a handful of times. The chain combines TRBV6-1 with TRBJ1-6; TRBD1 might be the D (5 bases). The germline V gene encodes CDR1 MNHNS and CDR2 SASEGT. The ends were cut back, 7 bases at V and 6 bases at J, with 13 bases in the middle. This CDR3 is built from 14 residues. DNA for the CDR3: TGTGCCAGCAACCCGAGACAGAGTAATTCACCCCTCCACTTT. Translated: CASNPRQSNSPLHF.

The gene calls are TRBV7-6 and TRBJ1-3; no definite D call. The CDR3 totals 13 residues. Trimming pared 5 bases from V and 4 bases from J, leaving 9 bases between. The germline gives CDR1 SGHVS, CDR2 FNYEAQ. This CDR3 reads CASSPPAGNTIYF. CDR3 DNA: TGTGCCAGCAGCCCGCCCGCGGGAAACACCATATATTTT.

This clonotype was seen a few times. The DNA of the CDR3 is TGCAGTGCTAACCCCTTGTCTGACAATCAGCCCCAGCATTTT. This encodes CSANPLSDNQPQHF. The V and J genes are TRBV20-1 and TRBJ1-5, with D unclear. CDR1 DFQATT and CDR2 SNEGSKA come from the germline V gene (reference sequence). V dropped 4 bases and J dropped 3 bases, with 13 bases sitting between them. This CDR3 comprises 14 residues.

A few counts support this clonotype. V gene TRBV20-1 combines with J gene TRBJ1-1, with D perhaps matching TRBD1 (6 bases). The CDR3 consists of 12 residues. From germline, CDR1 is DFQATT and CDR2 SNEGSKA (reference sequence). With 5 bases removed from V and 8 bases from J, the gap between germline ends came to 15 bases. CDR3 bases: TGCAGTGCTCAAAGGGGGGGGCGCGAAGCTTTCTTT. Amino acid sequence: CSAQRGGREAFF.

J is TRBJ2-6 and V is TRBV9, with no clear D. The germline V gene encodes CDR1 SGDLS and CDR2 YYNGEE. The CDR3 covers 15 residues. The V gene lost 3 bases and the J gene lost 4 bases, with 11 bases spanning the gap. The CDR3 is CASSASEGGANVLTF. CDR3 bases: TGTGCCAGCAGCGCATCCGAAGGGGGGGCCAACGTCCTGACTTTC.

This clonotype was counted between two and nine times. V usage is TRBV20-1 and J usage is TRBJ2-5; D possibly uses TRBD1 or TRBD2 (5 bases each). Trimming pared 6 bases from V and 2 bases from J, leaving 13 bases between. There are 13 residues in the CDR3. Germline-derived CDR1 and CDR2 are DFQATT and SNEGSKA (reference sequence). The CDR3 reads CSAPTWGQETQYF. The CDR3 nucleotides read TGCAGTGCCCCGACGTGGGGGCAAGAGACCCAGTACTTC.

In this sample, this clonotype turned up a few times. V gene TRBV3-1 combines with J gene TRBJ1-4; 10 bases align to TRBD1. V lost 6 bases and J lost 7; bases outside the gene matches: 5. This CDR3 region has 14 residues. Germline CDR1 and CDR2: LGHDT and YNNKEL (reference sequence). This chain's CDR3 is CASSRTGGSEKLFF. The CDR3 nucleotides read TGTGCCAGCAGTCGGACAGGGGGGAGTGAAAAACTGTTTTTT.

The CDR3 is CASSPRTGDYEQFF. The CDR3 region has the DNA TGCGCCAGCAGCCCGCGGACAGGGGATTACGAGCAGTTCTTC. J is TRBJ2-1 and V is TRBV5-1, with 9 bases matching TRBD1. V shed 4 bases, J shed 10 bases, and the junction held 9 bases outside the gene matches. The V gene's germline CDR1 is SGHRS and CDR2 YFSETQ. This CDR3 has 14 residues.

The chain links TRBV20-1 to TRBJ2-5; TRBD2 agrees at 8 bases. The CDR3 runs to 14 residues. Per the germline V gene, CDR1 is DFQATT and CDR2 is SNEGSKA (reference sequence). Losses at the gene ends were 6 bases for V and 5 bases for J; bases not matched to a gene: 11. CDR3 in amino acids: CSACESGGVETQYF. The CDR3 DNA follows: TGCAGTGCCTGCGAGAGCGGGGGTGTGGAGACCCAGTACTTC.

This clonotype came up a few times. The chain employs TRBV12-3 or TRBV12-4 and TRBJ2-5, with TRBD1 identical over 9 bases. The CDR3 runs to 15 residues. V shed 3 bases, J shed 4 bases, and the junction held 6 bases outside the gene matches. The CDR3 coding sequence is TGTGCCAGCAGTTTGGGACAGGGAAAATCAGAGACCCAGTACTTC. Protein sequence: CASSLGQGKSETQYF.

This chain connects TRBV7-3 to TRBJ2-1; D gene ambiguous. The V end lost 1 base, the J end lost 7 bases, and 8 bases lay between the germline ends. The CDR3 covers 13 residues. The germline gives CDR1 SGHTA, CDR2 FQGTGA. The CDR3 DNA reads TGTGCCAGCAGCTTAATATTGGGGAATGAGCAGTTCTTC. Translating gives CASSLILGNEQFF.

The chain combines TRBV30 with TRBJ2-7; D is possibly TRBD1 (5 bases). This CDR3 comprises 13 residues. The V end was cut by 4 bases, the J end by 2 bases, with 12 bases between. Germline CDR1 and CDR2: GTSNPN and SVGIG (reference sequence). CDR3 amino acids: CAWTFPDTYEQYF. The CDR3 DNA reads as TGTGCCTGGACCTTCCCGGACACCTACGAGCAGTACTTC. Using reference TRBV30 and TRBJ2-7 for the parts outside the CDR3, the full variable domain is SQTIHQWPATLVQPVGSPLSLECTVEGTSNPNLYWYRQAAGRGLQLLFYSVGIGQISSEVPQNLSASRPQDRQFILSSKKLLLSDSGFYLCAWTFPDTYEQYFGPGTRLTVT.

The table lists this clonotype with a few counts. The genes are TRBV12-3 or TRBV12-4 and TRBJ2-2; TRBD1 matches 7 bases. V trimming: 5 bases; J trimming: 0 bases; junction bases outside the gene matches: 3. CDR3 size: 15 residues. The CDR3 DNA reads as TGTGCCAGCAGTCCGGGACAGTCGAACACCGGGGAGCTGTTTTTT. It specifies CASSPGQSNTGELFF.

The chain couples TRBV11-2 to TRBJ2-1; 10 bases match TRBD2. The germline CDR1 and CDR2 sequences are SGHAT and FQNNGV. The CDR3 extends over 15 amino acids. V dropped 6 bases and J dropped 3; count of bases not matched to a gene: 5. The DNA of the CDR3 is TGTGCCAGCAGTGCACTAGCGGGGTTCTACAATGAGCAGTTCTTC. It is translated as CASSALAGFYNEQFF.

This clonotype was detected only a few times. The CDR3: CASSAPGQGYTF. In nucleotides, the CDR3 is TGTGCCAGCAGCGCTCCGGGACAGGGATACACCTTC. J is TRBJ1-2 and V is TRBV7-9, with 9 bases lining up with TRBD1. Germline values: CDR1 SEHNR, CDR2 FQNEAQ (reference sequence). Trimming removed 5 bases from V and 11 bases from J; junction bases left unmatched: 6. This CDR3 contains 12 residues.

This rearrangement joins TRBV9 to TRBJ2-3; D call uncertain. This CDR3 has 15 residues. Trimming took 0 bases from V and 0 from J, leaving 8 bases between them. Per the germline V gene, CDR1 is SGDLS and CDR2 is YYNGEE. CDR3: CASSVATISTDTQYF. The CDR3, as DNA: TGTGCCAGCAGCGTAGCAACAATAAGCACAGATACGCAGTATTTT.

J is TRBJ1-1 and V is TRBV6-5; D is perhaps TRBD1 (6 bases). In germline, CDR1 is MNHEY, CDR2 SVGAGI. V gave up 6 bases and J gave up 2 bases, with 19 bases separating them. This CDR3 spans 16 amino acids. The CDR3 DNA reads as TGTGCCAGCAGCCTCCTTGGGACACCGTTTAACACTGAAGCTTTCTTT. Its translation is CASSLLGTPFNTEAFF.

This chain links TRBV19 with TRBJ2-5; either TRBD1 or TRBD2 may fit D (5 bases each). This CDR3 has 15 amino acids. CDR1 is LNHDA, CDR2 SQIVND, per germline (reference sequence). Trimming cost V 5 bases and J 4 bases, with 17 bases left between them. The CDR3 DNA reads TGTGCCAGTAGTGCCCCCGGGGCGCTGGGAGAGACCCAGTACTTC. It encodes CASSAPGALGETQYF.

CDR3 amino acids: CASSHLGTRNTDTQYF. CDR3 bases: TGTGCCAGCAGCCACCTCGGGACCAGGAACACAGATACGCAGTATTTT. The genes are TRBV4-2 and TRBJ2-3, with D perhaps assigned TRBD1 or TRBD2 (5 bases each). Trimming left V 3 bases short and J 2 bases short, with 15 bases between. Germline-derived CDR1 and CDR2 are LGHNA and YNFKEQ. This CDR3 region has 16 residues.

This clonotype was observed a few times. The chain couples TRBV4-1 to TRBJ1-2, with a possible D match to TRBD1 (5 bases). V lost 4 bases, J lost 4 bases, and 13 bases lay in between. Germline CDR1 and CDR2: MGHRA and YSYEKL. The CDR3 covers 14 residues. The chain's CDR3 is CASSPGPGLYGYTF. The CDR3 DNA reads as TGCGCCAGCAGCCCAGGGCCCGGGCTCTATGGCTACACCTTC.

This clonotype was recorded a few times. The chain combines TRBV14 with TRBJ2-1; unclear D gene. In germline, CDR1 is SGHDN, CDR2 FVKESK. CDR3 length: 14 residues. The ends were cut back, 0 bases at V and 3 bases at J, with 6 bases in the middle. This CDR3 reads CASSQDAYYNEQFF. The CDR3 coding sequence is TGTGCCAGCAGCCAAGACGCCTACTACAATGAGCAGTTCTTC.